This passage covers 15 T cell receptor beta chains from one sample sequenced in a study of response to subunit inactivated influenza vaccine. TCRdb used MiXCR to reprocess the RT-PCR reads, holding one entry per CDR3 protein. This table has some 800,000 distinct CDR3 sequences, roughly 20% appearing once. The source was PBMCs from blood, collected 4 to 6 days after vaccination. The receptors derive from a man aged 50 to 60 who received an inactivated influenza vaccine.

This clonotype has only a few counts. An end of the junction differs from the germline gene, which may be a read error. V gene TRBV7-7 combines with J gene TRBJ2-2; 9 nucleotides match TRBD1. The CDR3 is made up of 15 amino acids. Germline CDR1 and CDR2: SSHAT and FNYEAQ (reference sequence). In nucleotides, the CDR3 is TGTGCTAGCAGCTCACAGGGGGCCAACACCGGGGAGCTGTTTTTT. Its translation: CASSSQGANTGELFF.

This clonotype was counted many times. The chain combines TRBV5-1 with TRBJ2-1; 8 bases are a match to TRBD1. Per the germline V gene, CDR1 is SGHRS and CDR2 is YFSETQ. The CDR3 consists of 12 residues. Unmatched junction bases numbered 8, after V lost 4 bases and J lost 14 bases. The CDR3: CASSPGTGLEFF. CDR3 coding DNA: TGCGCCAGCAGCCCCGGGACAGGCCTAGAGTTCTTC.

The chain links TRBV25-1 to TRBJ1-1; 7 nucleotides align to TRBD1. V gave up 0 bases and J gave up 4 bases; unmatched junction bases: 2. The CDR3 loop spans 14 amino acids. Looked up from germline, CDR1 is MGHDK and CDR2 is SYGVNS. The CDR3 nucleotides are TGTGCCAGCAGTGAATATAAGGGGGCCACTGAAGCTTTCTTT. This sequence encodes CASSEYKGATEAFF.

J is TRBJ2-5 and V is TRBV6-2 or TRBV6-3, with D perhaps being TRBD1 or TRBD2 (6 bases each). CDR1 is MNHEY and CDR2 is SVGEGT in the germline V gene. The CDR3 sequence is 14 residues long. V lost 1 base, J lost 4 bases, and 10 bases lay in between. This CDR3 is CASSYFRGRETQYF. The CDR3 bases are TGTGCCAGCAGTTACTTTCGGGGGCGAGAGACCCAGTACTTC.

The chain combines TRBV2 with TRBJ2-3; 9 nucleotides line up with TRBD1. Germline V gene sequence: CDR1 SNHLY, CDR2 FYNNEI. Unmatched junction bases numbered 4, after V lost 5 bases and J lost 4 bases. The CDR3 is made up of 14 amino acids. CDR3 in DNA: TGTGCCAGCAGTTGGGACAGGGAAGCAGATACGCAGTATTTT. Translated, it gives CASSWDREADTQYF.

The rearrangement uses TRBV6-2 or TRBV6-3 and TRBJ1-1; 8 positions agree with TRBD1. CDR3 length equals 17 residues. The germline CDR1 and CDR2 sequences are MNHEY and SVGEGT. Trimming took 4 bases from V and 4 from J; bases not matched to a gene: 14. The CDR3 coding sequence is TGTGCCAGCAGTTCCGCGGGGGGCCTAACAGGGGGCACTGAAGCTTTCTTT. It is translated as CASSSAGGLTGGTEAFF.

This clonotype turned up a few times. The chain is built from TRBV5-1 and TRBJ2-7; perhaps TRBD1 as D (6 bases). The CDR3 extends over 12 amino acids. V was cut by 5 bases and J by 4 bases, with 10 bases left in between. Germline lookup yields CDR1 SGHRS and CDR2 YFSETQ. CDR3 DNA sequence: TGCGCCAGCAGTGAGGGGGTATACGAGCAGTACTTC. Its translation is CASSEGVYEQYF.

This clonotype was counted only a few times. The rearrangement links TRBV10-3 to TRBJ2-5; 10 nucleotides agree with TRBD1. Germline CDR1 is ENHRY and CDR2 is SYGVKD. The V segment lost 10 bases and the J segment 2 bases; nucleotides outside the gene matches: 10. This CDR3 comprises 15 residues. In nucleotides, the CDR3 is TGTGCCACCTCTCCGGGACAGGGGACGCAAGAGACCCAGTACTTC. Translation gives CATSPGQGTQETQYF.

The chain joins TRBV6-2 or TRBV6-3 to TRBJ1-6, with a possible D match to TRBD1 (6 bases). Germline V gene data show CDR1 as MNHEY and CDR2 as SVGEGT. This CDR3 spans 14 amino acids. V gave up 5 bases and J gave up 10 bases, with 15 bases separating them. This CDR3 is CASSPRTDISPLHF. CDR3 coding DNA: TGTGCCAGCAGTCCCCGGACAGATATATCACCCCTCCACTTT.

The chain employs TRBV28 and TRBJ2-7; D may be TRBD1 (6 bases). Trimming shortened V by 3 bases and J by 3 bases, and 12 bases separated the two germline ends. This CDR3 region has 14 residues. Per the germline V gene, CDR1 is MDHEN and CDR2 is SYDVKM. CDR3 nucleotides: TGTGCCAGCAGTTTCGGGACACACAACTACGAGCAGTACTTC. Amino acids: CASSFGTHNYEQYF.

The chain combines TRBV10-3 with TRBJ2-1; 8 bases match TRBD1. Germline assignment: CDR1 ENHRY and CDR2 SYGVKD. The CDR3 runs 15 residues. The V gene end was trimmed by 6 bases and the J gene end by 3 bases; junction bases not matched to a gene: 7. The CDR3 region is CAIRNDRGVYNEQFF. CDR3 nucleotides: TGTGCCATCAGGAACGACAGGGGTGTCTACAATGAGCAGTTCTTC.

The J gene is TRBJ2-7, the V gene TRBV6-2 or TRBV6-3, with TRBD1 matching over 7 bases. The CDR3 extends over 12 amino acids. After removal of 2 bases from V and 9 bases from J, the junction contained 4 bases not matched to a gene. Germline CDR1 and CDR2: MNHEY and SVGEGT. CDR3 nucleotides: TGTGCCAGCAGTTACGTGGGACAGATGCAGTACTTC. Translation gives CASSYVGQMQYF.

This chain joins TRBV11-2 and TRBJ2-3; D gene uncertain. With 2 bases removed from V and 0 bases from J, the gap between germline ends came to 18 bases. Germline CDR1 SGHAT, CDR2 FQNNGV. The CDR3 extends over 18 amino acids. The DNA for the CDR3 is TGTGCCAGCAGCTTACCCCCTGGCACCTACCCTAGCACAGATACGCAGTATTTT. Residues: CASSLPPGTYPSTDTQYF.

This clonotype has a count of ten or more. This sequence joins TRBV5-1 and TRBJ2-7; 7 bases match TRBD2. The CDR3 contains 12 residues. The V gene end was trimmed by 1 base and the J gene end by 5 bases; junction bases not matched to a gene: 0. Germline V gene lookup returns CDR1 SGHRS and CDR2 YFSETQ. DNA of the CDR3: TGCGCCAGCAGCTTGAGCGGGAACGAGCAGTACTTC. Translating it yields CASSLSGNEQYF.

There are a few counts of this clonotype. The V and J genes are TRBV12-3 or TRBV12-4 and TRBJ2-2; D gene ambiguous. The CDR3 is 12 amino acids. Trimming took off 4 bases at V and 7 bases at J, with 7 bases between the two ends. The CDR3 protein is CASSSDIGELFF. The CDR3 DNA is TGTGCCAGCAGTTCTGACATCGGGGAGCTGTTTTTT.